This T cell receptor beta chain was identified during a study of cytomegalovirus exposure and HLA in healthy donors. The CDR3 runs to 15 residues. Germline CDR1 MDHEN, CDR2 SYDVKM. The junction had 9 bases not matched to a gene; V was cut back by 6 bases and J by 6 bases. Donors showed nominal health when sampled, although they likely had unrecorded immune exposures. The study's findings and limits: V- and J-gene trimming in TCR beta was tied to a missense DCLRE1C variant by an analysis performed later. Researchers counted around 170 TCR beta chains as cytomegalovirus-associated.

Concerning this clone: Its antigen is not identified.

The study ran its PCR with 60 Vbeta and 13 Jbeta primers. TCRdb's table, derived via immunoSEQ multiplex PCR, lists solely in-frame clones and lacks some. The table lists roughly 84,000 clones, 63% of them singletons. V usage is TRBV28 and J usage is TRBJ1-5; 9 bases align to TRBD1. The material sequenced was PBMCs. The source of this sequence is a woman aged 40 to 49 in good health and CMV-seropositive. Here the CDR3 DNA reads TGTGCCAGCAGGACCCCTACAGGGGGCTTTCAGCCCCAGCATTTT. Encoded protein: CASRTPTGGFQPQHF.